This entry lists 8 T cell receptor beta chains sequenced from one sample in a study of blood T cell repertoires in COVID-19. Produced via immunoSEQ multiplex PCR; TCRdb's table is partial and in-frame only. The sample gives about 400,000 clones, 75% to 90% of which show up once; approximately 1.4% is in the top ten. The sequenced sample was peripheral blood. These receptors were taken from a woman aged 25-40 years with active or convalescent COVID-19.

The sample holds a few counts of this clone. V and J are TRBV19 and TRBJ1-5; no firm D call. Trimming pared 3 bases from V and 3 bases from J, leaving 6 bases between. Germline CDR1 is LNHDA and CDR2 is SQIVND (reference sequence). The CDR3 contains 13 residues. CDR3 nucleotides: TGTGCCAGTAGTATGGAGGCCAATCAGCCCCAGCATTTT. It codes for CASSMEANQPQHF. The full variable domain, in which reference TRBV19 and TRBJ1-5 provide the parts outside the CDR3, is DGGITQSPKYLFRKEGQNVTLSCEQNLNHDAMYWYRQDPGQGLRLIYYSQIVNDFQKGDIAEGYSVSREKKESFPLTVTSAQKNPTAFYLCASSMEANQPQHFGDGTRLSIL.

The V call is TRBV5-6, the J call TRBJ1-3; D gene uncertain. Looked up from germline, CDR1 is SGHDT and CDR2 is YYEEEE. V lost 4 bases to trimming and J lost 0 bases, with 11 bases between them. This CDR3 is built from 15 residues. This chain's CDR3 is CASSPIGDSGNTIYF. In DNA, the CDR3 is TGTGCCAGCAGCCCCATAGGAGACTCTGGAAACACCATATATTTT.

The rearrangement joins TRBV2 to TRBJ1-4, with D tentatively TRBD1 (6 bases). V was clipped by 1 base and J by 5 bases, with 8 bases between them. The CDR3 loop spans 14 amino acids. Germline values: CDR1 SNHLY, CDR2 FYNNEI. This CDR3 is CASSEDRVNEKLFF. CDR3 DNA: TGTGCCAGCAGTGAAGACAGGGTGAATGAAAAACTGTTTTTT.

This clone was recorded a few times. The chain recombines TRBV9 with TRBJ2-7, with TRBD1 matching 9 bases. V shed 0 bases and J 2 bases; nucleotides not matched to a gene: 0. The CDR3 contains 14 residues. The germline V gene has CDR1 SGDLS and CDR2 YYNGEE. The CDR3 sequence: CASSVGTGAYEQYF. The CDR3 nucleotides read TGTGCCAGCAGCGTAGGGACAGGGGCCTACGAGCAGTACTTC.

The gene calls are TRBV12-3 or TRBV12-4 and TRBJ2-5, with D unresolved. The CDR3 consists of 13 residues. Trimming removed 8 bases from V and 5 bases from J, with 15 bases in between. The CDR3 loop is CASRDGSRETQYF. The DNA for the CDR3 is TGTGCCAGCCGCGACGGGTCTCGGGAGACCCAGTACTTC.

The gene calls are TRBV18 and TRBJ1-5; D might be TRBD1 (5 bases). Germline V gene lookup returns CDR1 KGHSH and CDR2 LQKENI. The CDR3 runs to 14 residues. Trimming cost V 4 bases and J 5 bases, with 12 bases left between them. The CDR3 reads CASSQGREDQPQHF. The DNA for the CDR3 is TGTGCCAGCTCACAGGGGCGTGAAGATCAGCCCCAGCATTTT. Combining the CDR3 with reference TRBV18 and TRBJ1-5 gives the whole variable domain NAGVMQNPRHLVRRRGQEARLRCSPMKGHSHVYWYRQLPEEGLKFMVYLQKENIIDESGMPKERFSAEFPKEGPSILRIQQVVRGDSAAYFCASSQGREDQPQHFGDGTRLSIL.

The chain combines TRBV25-1 with TRBJ1-4; D remains unclear. Per the germline V gene, CDR1 is MGHDK and CDR2 is SYGVNS. V shed 6 bases and J shed 2 bases, with 4 bases lying between them. The CDR3 sequence is 12 residues long. This CDR3 is CASRRTNEKLFF. DNA of the CDR3: TGTGCCAGCAGGAGGACTAATGAAAAACTGTTTTTT.

This clone was recorded only once. Here the CDR3 reads CATRGGLPGNTIYF. DNA of the CDR3: TGTGCCACCAGGGGGGGACTGCCTGGAAACACCATATATTTT. The chain carries TRBV15 and TRBJ1-3, with D possibly matching TRBD1 (5 bases). This CDR3 contains 14 residues. V was clipped by 6 bases and J by 2 bases, with 11 bases between them. CDR1 LNHNV and CDR2 YYDKDF come from the germline V gene (reference sequence).